This T cell receptor (beta chain) was captured by sequencing in a study of cytomegalovirus exposure and HLA in healthy donors. At the level of the study: HLA-typed donors contributed about 85 million unique TCRs, which were held in an early data release.

Germline values: CDR1 GTSNPN, CDR2 SVGIG (reference sequence). The V end lost 1 base, the J end lost 9 bases, and 13 bases lay between the germline ends. This CDR3 is 14 amino acids long. The PCR had 60 Vbeta and 13 Jbeta primers. This table comes from immunoSEQ multiplex PCR, and its TCRdb copy is limited to in-frame clones, with some not included. Among more than 250,000 clones listed, 70% to 90% were seen once. The clonotype originates from a woman between 18 and 29 years old in good health and CMV-seronegative. Material for sequencing was PBMCs. The chain couples TRBV30 to TRBJ1-6; a possible D gene is TRBD1 (6 bases). Here the CDR3 reads CAWSGRGLGSPLHF. DNA for the CDR3: TGTGCCTGGAGTGGCAGGGGATTAGGTTCACCCCTCCACTTT.